The clone carrying this T cell receptor (beta chain) was found a few times. The library was built for alpha chains, so this beta chain is an off-target read and its size means little. The sample is drawn from a study of spatial heterogeneity in lung cancer. Study in general: There were consistently more beta-chain sequences detected than alpha-chain sequences.

Time point: sample taken at primary tumor resection. The sequenced material consisted of unsorted whole RNA from tumor, nontumor lung or frozen PBMC. Donation came from about 72 patients with untreated early-stage non-small cell lung cancer. TCRdb reprocessed the 5' RACE reads via MiXCR and lists one record per CDR3 protein. The sample holds a few thousand distinct CDR3 sequences, around 19% seen once. Germline CDR1 and CDR2: DFQATT and SNEGSKA (reference sequence). This CDR3 has 11 residues. Trimming shortened V by 4 bases and J by 5 bases, and 8 bases separated the two germline ends. This chain joins TRBV20-1 and TRBJ2-5, with D uncertain. The clonotype originates from a male donor with early-stage non-small cell lung cancer. This specimen consisted of normal lung tissue next to the tumor, obtained at surgery. The CDR3 spells CSANELETQYF. In nucleotides, the CDR3 is TGCAGTGCTAACGAGCTTGAGACCCAGTACTTC.